These 6 T cell receptor beta chains originate from one sample sequenced in a study of blood T cell repertoires in COVID-19. The assay was immunoSEQ multiplex PCR, and TCRdb's table has in-frame clones only and misses some. The repertoire holds more than 150,000 clones, with almost 90% as singletons. Sequenced: peripheral blood. All receptors come from a man in his forties or fifties with acute or convalescent COVID-19.

The CDR3 DNA reads TGTGCCACCGTGAAGGCGGGCACAGATACGCAGTATTTT. Amino acids: CATVKAGTDTQYF. V is TRBV24-1 and J is TRBJ2-3; D gene ambiguous. The V end was cut by 9 bases, the J end by 1 base, with 10 bases between. The CDR3 totals 13 residues. Looked up from germline, CDR1 is KGHDR and CDR2 is SFDVKD.

The chain couples TRBV7-9 to TRBJ2-2, with unresolved D. Per the germline V gene, CDR1 is SEHNR and CDR2 is FQNEAQ (reference sequence). The CDR3 runs 14 residues. The ends were cut back, 4 bases at V and 5 bases at J, with 11 bases in the middle. CDR3 protein: CASSSSAETGELFF. CDR3 nucleotides: TGTGCCAGCAGCTCTTCTGCAGAAACCGGGGAGCTGTTTTTT.

This CDR3 is CASSQGSQNQETQYF. The CDR3, as DNA: TGTGCCAGCAGCCAAGGATCCCAGAACCAAGAGACCCAGTACTTC. The chain has TRBV4-2 and TRBJ2-5; D uncertain. Germline V gene sequence: CDR1 LGHNA, CDR2 YNFKEQ. V was clipped by 1 base and J by 0 bases, with 9 bases between them. The CDR3 runs 15 residues.

This clone was recorded only once. V and J are TRBV5-1 and TRBJ2-7, with D possibly being TRBD2 (5 bases). V lost 2 bases and J lost 1, with 10 bases in between. Germline lookup yields CDR1 SGHRS and CDR2 YFSETQ. There are 14 residues in the CDR3. The CDR3 DNA sequence: TGCGCCAGCAGCTTAGCGGACTCGTCCTACGAGCAGTACTTC. Its translation is CASSLADSSYEQYF.

The chain couples TRBV18 to TRBJ1-3, with a weak D call TRBD1 (5 bases). Germline V gene lookup returns CDR1 KGHSH and CDR2 LQKENI. Trimming shortened V by 0 bases and J by 5 bases, and 8 bases separated the two germline ends. The CDR3 extends over 14 amino acids. The CDR3: CASSPPAGRNTIYF. The CDR3 DNA reads TGTGCCAGCTCACCACCGGCAGGGAGAAACACCATATATTTT.

This chain joins TRBV28 and TRBJ2-5; D unclear. This CDR3 spans 11 amino acids. The germline V gene has CDR1 MDHEN and CDR2 SYDVKM. Trimming took off 4 bases at V and 3 bases at J, with 3 bases between the two ends. The CDR3 here is CASSSEETQYF. In DNA, the CDR3 is TGTGCCAGCAGTTCCGAAGAGACCCAGTACTTC.